These 24 T cell receptor beta chains were all obtained from the same sample, sequenced in a study of T cell responses to AZD1222 COVID-19 vaccine. TCRdb's table, derived via immunoSEQ multiplex PCR, lists solely in-frame clones and lacks some. The sample lists 150,000 to 160,000 clones; 85% to 95% were seen once. The sequences come from peripheral blood, collected 28 days after the second AZD1222 dose. These receptors were obtained from an adult who received the AZD1222 COVID-19 vaccine.

The V call is TRBV19, the J call TRBJ2-1; 9 nucleotides match TRBD1. The CDR3 is 17 amino acids. The junction had 13 bases not matched to a gene; V was cut back by 0 bases and J by 10 bases. CDR1 and CDR2 (germline): LNHDA, SQIVND (reference sequence). This CDR3 reads CASSIDGAQGAVYEQFF. The CDR3 DNA is TGTGCCAGTAGTATAGATGGAGCACAGGGGGCCGTATACGAGCAGTTCTTC.

The chain carries TRBV19 and TRBJ2-5; D is uncertain. Germline CDR1 LNHDA, CDR2 SQIVND (reference sequence). Trimming cost V 4 bases and J 2 bases, with 8 bases left between them. The CDR3 covers 13 residues. The CDR3 nucleotides read TGTGCCAGTAGTACCAGCGTACAAGAGACCCAGTACTTC. Its protein is CASSTSVQETQYF.

This chain links TRBV19 with TRBJ2-3; D remains ambiguous. This CDR3 comprises 16 residues. Trimming left V 1 base short and J 0 bases short, with 11 bases between. CDR1 is LNHDA and CDR2 is SQIVND in the germline V gene (reference sequence). CDR3 protein: CASSIAQKTSTDTQYF. The CDR3 DNA reads TGTGCCAGTAGTATAGCCCAAAAGACTAGCACAGATACGCAGTATTTT. Combining the CDR3 with reference TRBV19 and TRBJ2-3 gives the whole variable domain DGGITQSPKYLFRKEGQNVTLSCEQNLNHDAMYWYRQDPGQGLRLIYYSQIVNDFQKGDIAEGYSVSREKKESFPLTVTSAQKNPTAFYLCASSIAQKTSTDTQYFGPGTRLTVL.

This chain links TRBV2 with TRBJ2-6; 8 positions match TRBD1. The CDR3 spans 15 residues. Germline V CDR1 and CDR2: SNHLY, FYNNEI. The J segment lost 4 bases and the V segment lost 5 bases, leaving 4 bases of the junction unmatched. The CDR3 DNA reads as TGTGCCAGCAGTTCCCGACAGGGGGGGGCCAACGTCCTGACTTTC. It codes for CASSSRQGGANVLTF.

The CDR3 bases are TGTGCCAGCAGCTCGCAGGGACCGACACTCGATTCACCCCTCCACTTT. Protein: CASSSQGPTLDSPLHF. The V and J genes are TRBV7-2 and TRBJ1-6; D is perhaps TRBD1 (5 bases). CDR3 length equals 16 residues. Germline CDR1 SGHTA, CDR2 FQGNSA. The V end lost 4 bases, the J end lost 8 bases, and 18 bases lay between the germline ends.

This chain joins TRBV21-1 and TRBJ1-1. TRBV21-1 is assigned pseudogene status. The CDR3 sequence is 9 residues long. Written as DNA, the CDR3 is TGTGCCCCCGACACTGAAGCTTTCTTT. Residues: CAPDTEAFF.

The rearrangement uses TRBV3-1 (or the pseudogene TRBV3-2) and TRBJ1-6, with D tentatively TRBD1 (5 bases). V lost 4 bases and J lost 14, with 21 bases in between. Germline V gene sequence: CDR1 LGHDT, CDR2 YNNKEL (reference sequence). The CDR3 sequence is 15 residues long. The CDR3: CASSPPGGTWATLHF. CDR3 nucleotides: TGTGCCAGCAGCCCCCCAGGAGGGACCTGGGCGACCCTCCACTTT.

This clone was found once. This sequence joins TRBV3-1 (or the pseudogene TRBV3-2) and TRBJ2-4, with TRBD2 as a possible D gene (5 bases). Germline V gene lookup returns CDR1 LGHDT and CDR2 YNNKEL (reference sequence). V dropped 4 bases and J dropped 5 bases, with 9 bases sitting between them. The CDR3 is made up of 13 amino acids. The CDR3 is CASSRAGENIQYF. The CDR3 bases are TGTGCCAGCAGCCGGGCCGGGGAAAACATTCAGTACTTC.

The rearrangement links TRBV6-1 to TRBJ2-3; 8 positions match TRBD1. The CDR3 runs 15 residues. Germline V lookup: CDR1 MNHNS, CDR2 SASEGT. Unmatched junction bases numbered 3, after V lost 3 bases and J lost 1 base. The CDR3 is CASSDGQGGTDTQYF. The DNA of the CDR3 is TGTGCCAGCAGTGATGGACAGGGTGGCACAGATACGCAGTATTTT.

The chain has TRBV29-1 and TRBJ2-3; 7 bases are a match to TRBD2. This CDR3 comprises 17 residues. Germline CDR1 reads SQVTM; CDR2 reads ANQGSEA. The V and J ends lost 6 bases and 5 bases, in that order; junction bases with no gene match: 20. The DNA for the CDR3 is TGCAGCGTGGTAACCGGGACTACCAAGAGCGCCGTAGATACGCAGTATTTT. It specifies CSVVTGTTKSAVDTQYF.

The CDR3 sequence is CASSRRKQGFGYTF. For the CDR3, the DNA is TGTGCCAGCAGCCGAAGAAAACAGGGGTTTGGCTACACCTTC. The rearrangement joins TRBV3-1 (or the pseudogene TRBV3-2) to TRBJ1-2; 7 bases are shared with TRBD1. The CDR3 is 14 residues long. The germline CDR1 and CDR2 sequences are LGHDT and YNNKEL (reference sequence). V trimming: 4 bases; J trimming: 7 bases; junction bases outside the gene matches: 9.

This clone was counted once. The V call is TRBV19, the J call TRBJ1-6, with D unclear. This CDR3 region has 15 residues. The V and J ends lost 3 bases and 6 bases respectively, with 12 bases between them. The germline gives CDR1 LNHDA, CDR2 SQIVND (reference sequence). CDR3: CASSISSWTNSPLHF. In DNA form, the CDR3 reads TGTGCCAGTAGTATTTCTAGCTGGACTAATTCACCCCTCCACTTT.

The chain combines TRBV30 with TRBJ2-5; a possible D gene is TRBD2 (6 bases). This CDR3 has 11 residues. V was clipped by 3 bases and J by 7 bases, with 9 bases between them. Germline assignment: CDR1 GTSNPN and CDR2 SVGIG (reference sequence). CDR3 DNA sequence: TGTGCCTGGAGGCTCGGGGGGACCCAGTACTTC. Amino acid sequence: CAWRLGGTQYF.

This chain connects TRBV28 to TRBJ1-1; tentatively, D is TRBD1 (6 bases). The CDR3 totals 13 residues. The germline V and J ends were trimmed by 10 bases and 6 bases, with 18 bases remaining between them. Germline CDR1 and CDR2: MDHEN and SYDVKM. CDR3 nucleotide sequence: TGTGCCATCCGATCACGGGGGCGGGCTGAAGCTTTCTTT. The encoded protein is CAIRSRGRAEAFF.

This clone was observed a few times. In DNA, the CDR3 is TGTGCCAGCAGTGAAGCGACAGGGAACACTGAAGCTTTCTTT. It codes for CASSEATGNTEAFF. The chain carries TRBV6-1 and TRBJ1-1; possibly TRBD1 for D (6 bases). Trimming removed 0 bases from V and 1 base from J, with 6 bases in between. The CDR3 spans 14 residues. Germline assignment: CDR1 MNHNS and CDR2 SASEGT.

This clone was seen only once. The chain couples TRBV29-1 to TRBJ2-5; D is unresolved. The CDR3 extends over 12 amino acids. V dropped 5 bases and J dropped 5 bases, with 12 bases sitting between them. CDR1 SQVTM and CDR2 ANQGSEA come from the germline V gene. In DNA, the CDR3 is TGCAGCGTTTTCGAGGCGTGGGAGACCCAGTACTTC. Protein sequence: CSVFEAWETQYF.

This chain uses TRBV6-6 with TRBJ1-6, with a possible D match to TRBD1 (5 bases). The germline gives CDR1 MNHNY, CDR2 SVGAGI (reference sequence). CDR3 size: 15 residues. V dropped 4 bases and J dropped 9 bases, with 16 bases sitting between them. The chain's CDR3 is CASSSRGSHLSPLHF. CDR3 bases: TGTGCCAGCAGTTCAAGGGGAAGCCACCTTTCACCCCTCCACTTT.

The chain has TRBV5-6 and TRBJ2-4, with D tentatively TRBD1 (5 bases). This CDR3 contains 14 residues. Looked up from germline, CDR1 is SGHDT and CDR2 is YYEEEE. The ends were cut back, 2 bases at V and 4 bases at J, with 10 bases in the middle. The CDR3 protein is CASSLSGLKNIQYF. The DNA of the CDR3 is TGTGCCAGCAGCTTATCAGGGCTAAAAAACATTCAGTACTTC.

The chain has TRBV28 and TRBJ2-7, with a weak D call TRBD1 (6 bases). There are 13 residues in the CDR3. The V end lost 8 bases, the J end lost 4 bases, and 15 bases lay between the germline ends. Germline CDR1 MDHEN, CDR2 SYDVKM. CDR3 coding DNA: TGTGCCAGCGAGAAACAGGGAGAGTACGAGCAGTACTTC. This codes for CASEKQGEYEQYF.

This clone has just a few counts. The rearrangement joins TRBV4-1 to TRBJ2-1; 12 positions match TRBD2. This CDR3 is built from 16 residues. Per germline, CDR1 MGHRA and CDR2 YSYEKL. Unmatched junction bases numbered 7, after V lost 8 bases and J lost 2 bases. The CDR3 DNA follows: TGCGCCAGCCGTTCACTAGCGGGAGGAACCTACAATGAGCAGTTCTTC. Protein product: CASRSLAGGTYNEQFF.

This chain joins TRBV5-1 and TRBJ2-7; no clear D. The length of the CDR3 is 14 residues. Germline CDR1 is SGHRS and CDR2 is YFSETQ. Trimming took 4 bases from V and 0 from J, leaving 11 bases between them. CDR3 nucleotide sequence: TGCGCCAGCAGCATAGGACCGAGCTCCTACGAGCAGTACTTC. Translating it yields CASSIGPSSYEQYF.

The V gene is TRBV18, the J gene TRBJ1-5; no definite D call. The ends were cut back, 1 base at V and 0 bases at J, with 7 bases in the middle. Germline-derived CDR1 and CDR2 are KGHSH and LQKENI. The CDR3 is made up of 15 amino acids. CDR3 nucleotide sequence: TGTGCCAGCTCACCACGGCAGACTAGCAATCAGCCCCAGCATTTT. This codes for CASSPRQTSNQPQHF.

The chain couples TRBV7-8 to TRBJ1-1; tentative D call: TRBD1 (5 bases). V was clipped by 3 bases and J by 14 bases, with 19 bases between them. This CDR3 contains 13 residues. CDR1 is SGHVS, CDR2 FQNEAQ, per germline. The CDR3 bases are TGTGCCAGCAGCTTGGCCGGTGGGGGGGTATACTTCTTT. This gives the protein CASSLAGGGVYFF.

Comments on this clone: Additional DNA sequences in this sample encode the identical CDR3. This rearrangement joins TRBV18 to TRBJ2-2, with D possibly being TRBD1 (6 bases). CDR3 size: 15 residues. Germline V lookup: CDR1 KGHSH, CDR2 LQKENI. Trimming shortened V by 1 base and J by 2 bases, and 8 bases separated the two germline ends. The chain's CDR3 is CASSPRTENTGELFF. CDR3 bases: TGTGCCAGCTCACCACGGACAGAAAACACCGGGGAGCTGTTTTTT.